These 14 T cell receptor beta chains originate from one sample sequenced in a study of cytomegalovirus exposure and HLA in healthy donors. Researchers ran the PCR with 60 Vbeta and 13 Jbeta primers. Profiled with immunoSEQ multiplex PCR; TCRdb holds only in-frame clones, not every one. Of over 200,000 clones in the sample, around 85% were seen once. The sequenced material came from PBMCs. These receptors originate from a human donor in good health.

In this sample, this clone turned up many times. The J gene is TRBJ2-1, the V gene TRBV10-3, with 12 bases fitting TRBD2. Unmatched junction bases numbered 0, after V lost 4 bases and J lost 2 bases. Germline V gene sequence: CDR1 ENHRY, CDR2 SYGVKD. The CDR3 spans 15 residues. The CDR3 bases are TGTGCCATCAGTGCTAGCGGGAGGGCCTACAATGAGCAGTTCTTC. It codes for CAISASGRAYNEQFF.

The chain links TRBV7-8 to TRBJ2-5; D not certain. Trimming left V 0 bases short and J 3 bases short, with 17 bases between. The CDR3 is made up of 17 amino acids. In germline, CDR1 is SGHVS, CDR2 FQNEAQ. The CDR3 region is CASSLATRFRKKETQYF. CDR3 DNA: TGTGCCAGCAGCTTAGCGACGAGGTTTCGAAAAAAAGAGACCCAGTACTTC.

The chain is built from TRBV7-8 and TRBJ1-1; D possibly corresponds to TRBD1 (5 bases). The CDR3 is 14 amino acids. V was trimmed by 11 bases and J by 2 bases, leaving 18 bases between them. Germline lookup yields CDR1 SGHVS and CDR2 FQNEAQ. The CDR3, as DNA: TGTGCCTCGACGAAAGGGGCGGAAAACACTGAAGCTTTCTTT. Residues: CASTKGAENTEAFF.

The CDR3 region has the DNA TGTGCTAGTGGTTTGGAACAGGGACCAACCTACGAGCAGTACTTC. The encoded protein is CASGLEQGPTYEQYF. The chain joins TRBV12-5 to TRBJ2-7; D is possibly TRBD1 (6 bases). Trimming pared 1 base from V and 2 bases from J, leaving 12 bases between. This CDR3 comprises 15 residues. The germline V gene encodes CDR1 LGHNT and CDR2 FRNRAP.

The CDR3 reads CASSLAQGETQYF. The CDR3 DNA is TGTGCCAGCAGCTTAGCTCAGGGTGAGACCCAGTACTTC. The genes are TRBV7-2 and TRBJ2-5, with D tentatively TRBD1 (5 bases). V gave up 0 bases and J gave up 5 bases, with 7 bases separating them. The CDR3 sequence is 13 residues long. CDR1 is SGHTA, CDR2 FQGNSA, per germline. The full variable domain, its missing parts supplied by reference TRBV7-2 and TRBJ2-5, is GAGVSQSPSNKVTEKGKDVELRCDPISGHTALYWYRQSLGQGLEFLIYFQGNSAPDKSGLPSDRFSAERTGGSVSTLTIQRTQQEDSAVYLCASSLAQGETQYFGPGTRLLVL.

This sequence joins TRBV18 and TRBJ1-1; TRBD1 agrees at 7 bases. Germline assignment: CDR1 KGHSH and CDR2 LQKENI. The V and J ends lost 3 bases and 5 bases, in that order; junction bases with no gene match: 3. This CDR3 comprises 13 residues. CDR3: CASSPEQGTEAFF. CDR3 in DNA: TGTGCCAGCTCACCCGAACAGGGGACTGAAGCTTTCTTT. Variable domain in full (rest from reference TRBV18 and TRBJ1-1): NAGVMQNPRHLVRRRGQEARLRCSPMKGHSHVYWYRQLPEEGLKFMVYLQKENIIDESGMPKERFSAEFPKEGPSILRIQQVVRGDSAAYFCASSPEQGTEAFFGQGTRLTVV.

The chain recombines TRBV27 with TRBJ2-7; 9 positions agree with TRBD1. The length of the CDR3 is 14 residues. Germline V gene data show CDR1 as MNHEY and CDR2 as SMNVEV (reference sequence). J lost 5 bases, V lost 5 bases, and 7 bases had no gene match. The CDR3 reads CASSSWDRVDEQYF. DNA of the CDR3: TGTGCCAGCAGTAGCTGGGACAGGGTAGACGAGCAGTACTTC.

The chain combines TRBV6-5 with TRBJ2-3; 11 bases align to TRBD1. The V segment lost 10 bases and the J segment 5 bases; nucleotides outside the gene matches: 8. The CDR3 consists of 14 residues. Germline V CDR1 and CDR2: MNHEY, SVGAGI. The CDR3 here is CATAWTGGGDTQYF. The CDR3, as DNA: TGTGCCACCGCATGGACAGGGGGCGGAGATACGCAGTATTTT.

The V and J genes are TRBV18 and TRBJ2-3, with 8 positions matching TRBD1. This CDR3 contains 15 residues. Germline assignment: CDR1 KGHSH and CDR2 LQKENI. The junction had 4 bases not matched to a gene; V was cut back by 5 bases and J by 0 bases. CDR3 nucleotides: TGTGCCAGCTCAGCCACAGGGGGAAGCACAGATACGCAGTATTTT. Amino acids: CASSATGGSTDTQYF.

This clone was seen just once. This chain joins TRBV2 and TRBJ2-1, with a tentative D call TRBD2 (5 bases). CDR1 and CDR2 (germline): SNHLY, FYNNEI. This CDR3 contains 15 residues. V was pared by 3 bases and J by 5 bases, with 14 bases between. The CDR3 reads CASSDEGLRNNEQFF. CDR3 bases: TGTGCCAGCAGTGACGAGGGCCTTAGAAACAATGAGCAGTTCTTC.

This clone was picked up one time. The junction departs from germline at one end; a sequencing error may be responsible. The chain uses TRBV7-9 and TRBJ2-2; 9 nucleotides match TRBD2. Germline values: CDR1 SEHNR, CDR2 FQNEAQ (reference sequence). CDR3 length: 16 amino acids. CDR3 loop: CSSRVAGATLTGELFF. Here the CDR3 DNA reads TGTTCCAGCAGAGTAGCGGGAGCGACGCTCACCGGGGAGCTGTTTTTT.

J is TRBJ1-2 and V is TRBV27; D is perhaps TRBD1 (5 bases). V lost 2 bases to trimming and J lost 6 bases, with 13 bases between them. This CDR3 has 14 residues. CDR1 and CDR2 (germline): MNHEY, SMNVEV (reference sequence). This chain's CDR3 is CASSLTGGGNGYTF. The CDR3, as DNA: TGTGCCAGCAGTTTAACAGGTGGTGGAAATGGCTACACCTTC.

This clone was observed a handful of times. V is TRBV29-1 and J is TRBJ2-5; D remains ambiguous. The V gene lost 4 bases and the J gene lost 2 bases, with 14 bases spanning the gap. The germline V gene has CDR1 SQVTM and CDR2 ANQGSEA. The CDR3 totals 14 residues. DNA for the CDR3: TGCAGCGTTGCGTATTCCTGGCAGCAAGAGACCCAGTACTTC. Encoded protein: CSVAYSWQQETQYF.

V gene TRBV28 combines with J gene TRBJ2-7; 7 bases map to TRBD1. CDR1 is MDHEN, CDR2 SYDVKM, per germline. Unmatched junction bases numbered 11, after V lost 3 bases and J lost 3 bases. This CDR3 has 16 residues. The CDR3 nucleotides are TGTGCCAGCAGTTTTCCGACAGGGTTGAAGGACTACGAGCAGTACTTC. It translates to CASSFPTGLKDYEQYF.